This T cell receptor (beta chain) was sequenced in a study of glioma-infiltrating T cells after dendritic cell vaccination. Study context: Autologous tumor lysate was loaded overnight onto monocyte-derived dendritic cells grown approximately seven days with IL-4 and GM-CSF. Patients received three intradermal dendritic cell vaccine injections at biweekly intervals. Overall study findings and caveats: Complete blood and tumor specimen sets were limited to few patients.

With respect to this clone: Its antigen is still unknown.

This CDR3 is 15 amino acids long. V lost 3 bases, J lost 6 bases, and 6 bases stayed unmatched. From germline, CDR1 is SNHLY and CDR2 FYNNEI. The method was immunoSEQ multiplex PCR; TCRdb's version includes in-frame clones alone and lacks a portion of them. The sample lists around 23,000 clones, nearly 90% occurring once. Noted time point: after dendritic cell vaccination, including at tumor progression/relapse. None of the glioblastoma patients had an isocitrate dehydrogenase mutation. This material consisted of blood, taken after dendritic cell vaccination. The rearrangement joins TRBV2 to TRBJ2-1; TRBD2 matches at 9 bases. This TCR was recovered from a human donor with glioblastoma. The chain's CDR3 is CASSEASGALNEQFF. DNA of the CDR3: TGTGCCAGCAGTGAGGCTAGCGGGGCCCTCAATGAGCAGTTCTTC. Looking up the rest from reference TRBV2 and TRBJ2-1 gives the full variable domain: EPEVTQTPSHQVTQMGQEVILRCVPISNHLYFYWYRQILGQKVEFLVSFYNNEISEKSEIFDDQFSVERPDGSNFTLKIRSTKLEDSAMYFCASSEASGALNEQFFGPGTRLTVL.